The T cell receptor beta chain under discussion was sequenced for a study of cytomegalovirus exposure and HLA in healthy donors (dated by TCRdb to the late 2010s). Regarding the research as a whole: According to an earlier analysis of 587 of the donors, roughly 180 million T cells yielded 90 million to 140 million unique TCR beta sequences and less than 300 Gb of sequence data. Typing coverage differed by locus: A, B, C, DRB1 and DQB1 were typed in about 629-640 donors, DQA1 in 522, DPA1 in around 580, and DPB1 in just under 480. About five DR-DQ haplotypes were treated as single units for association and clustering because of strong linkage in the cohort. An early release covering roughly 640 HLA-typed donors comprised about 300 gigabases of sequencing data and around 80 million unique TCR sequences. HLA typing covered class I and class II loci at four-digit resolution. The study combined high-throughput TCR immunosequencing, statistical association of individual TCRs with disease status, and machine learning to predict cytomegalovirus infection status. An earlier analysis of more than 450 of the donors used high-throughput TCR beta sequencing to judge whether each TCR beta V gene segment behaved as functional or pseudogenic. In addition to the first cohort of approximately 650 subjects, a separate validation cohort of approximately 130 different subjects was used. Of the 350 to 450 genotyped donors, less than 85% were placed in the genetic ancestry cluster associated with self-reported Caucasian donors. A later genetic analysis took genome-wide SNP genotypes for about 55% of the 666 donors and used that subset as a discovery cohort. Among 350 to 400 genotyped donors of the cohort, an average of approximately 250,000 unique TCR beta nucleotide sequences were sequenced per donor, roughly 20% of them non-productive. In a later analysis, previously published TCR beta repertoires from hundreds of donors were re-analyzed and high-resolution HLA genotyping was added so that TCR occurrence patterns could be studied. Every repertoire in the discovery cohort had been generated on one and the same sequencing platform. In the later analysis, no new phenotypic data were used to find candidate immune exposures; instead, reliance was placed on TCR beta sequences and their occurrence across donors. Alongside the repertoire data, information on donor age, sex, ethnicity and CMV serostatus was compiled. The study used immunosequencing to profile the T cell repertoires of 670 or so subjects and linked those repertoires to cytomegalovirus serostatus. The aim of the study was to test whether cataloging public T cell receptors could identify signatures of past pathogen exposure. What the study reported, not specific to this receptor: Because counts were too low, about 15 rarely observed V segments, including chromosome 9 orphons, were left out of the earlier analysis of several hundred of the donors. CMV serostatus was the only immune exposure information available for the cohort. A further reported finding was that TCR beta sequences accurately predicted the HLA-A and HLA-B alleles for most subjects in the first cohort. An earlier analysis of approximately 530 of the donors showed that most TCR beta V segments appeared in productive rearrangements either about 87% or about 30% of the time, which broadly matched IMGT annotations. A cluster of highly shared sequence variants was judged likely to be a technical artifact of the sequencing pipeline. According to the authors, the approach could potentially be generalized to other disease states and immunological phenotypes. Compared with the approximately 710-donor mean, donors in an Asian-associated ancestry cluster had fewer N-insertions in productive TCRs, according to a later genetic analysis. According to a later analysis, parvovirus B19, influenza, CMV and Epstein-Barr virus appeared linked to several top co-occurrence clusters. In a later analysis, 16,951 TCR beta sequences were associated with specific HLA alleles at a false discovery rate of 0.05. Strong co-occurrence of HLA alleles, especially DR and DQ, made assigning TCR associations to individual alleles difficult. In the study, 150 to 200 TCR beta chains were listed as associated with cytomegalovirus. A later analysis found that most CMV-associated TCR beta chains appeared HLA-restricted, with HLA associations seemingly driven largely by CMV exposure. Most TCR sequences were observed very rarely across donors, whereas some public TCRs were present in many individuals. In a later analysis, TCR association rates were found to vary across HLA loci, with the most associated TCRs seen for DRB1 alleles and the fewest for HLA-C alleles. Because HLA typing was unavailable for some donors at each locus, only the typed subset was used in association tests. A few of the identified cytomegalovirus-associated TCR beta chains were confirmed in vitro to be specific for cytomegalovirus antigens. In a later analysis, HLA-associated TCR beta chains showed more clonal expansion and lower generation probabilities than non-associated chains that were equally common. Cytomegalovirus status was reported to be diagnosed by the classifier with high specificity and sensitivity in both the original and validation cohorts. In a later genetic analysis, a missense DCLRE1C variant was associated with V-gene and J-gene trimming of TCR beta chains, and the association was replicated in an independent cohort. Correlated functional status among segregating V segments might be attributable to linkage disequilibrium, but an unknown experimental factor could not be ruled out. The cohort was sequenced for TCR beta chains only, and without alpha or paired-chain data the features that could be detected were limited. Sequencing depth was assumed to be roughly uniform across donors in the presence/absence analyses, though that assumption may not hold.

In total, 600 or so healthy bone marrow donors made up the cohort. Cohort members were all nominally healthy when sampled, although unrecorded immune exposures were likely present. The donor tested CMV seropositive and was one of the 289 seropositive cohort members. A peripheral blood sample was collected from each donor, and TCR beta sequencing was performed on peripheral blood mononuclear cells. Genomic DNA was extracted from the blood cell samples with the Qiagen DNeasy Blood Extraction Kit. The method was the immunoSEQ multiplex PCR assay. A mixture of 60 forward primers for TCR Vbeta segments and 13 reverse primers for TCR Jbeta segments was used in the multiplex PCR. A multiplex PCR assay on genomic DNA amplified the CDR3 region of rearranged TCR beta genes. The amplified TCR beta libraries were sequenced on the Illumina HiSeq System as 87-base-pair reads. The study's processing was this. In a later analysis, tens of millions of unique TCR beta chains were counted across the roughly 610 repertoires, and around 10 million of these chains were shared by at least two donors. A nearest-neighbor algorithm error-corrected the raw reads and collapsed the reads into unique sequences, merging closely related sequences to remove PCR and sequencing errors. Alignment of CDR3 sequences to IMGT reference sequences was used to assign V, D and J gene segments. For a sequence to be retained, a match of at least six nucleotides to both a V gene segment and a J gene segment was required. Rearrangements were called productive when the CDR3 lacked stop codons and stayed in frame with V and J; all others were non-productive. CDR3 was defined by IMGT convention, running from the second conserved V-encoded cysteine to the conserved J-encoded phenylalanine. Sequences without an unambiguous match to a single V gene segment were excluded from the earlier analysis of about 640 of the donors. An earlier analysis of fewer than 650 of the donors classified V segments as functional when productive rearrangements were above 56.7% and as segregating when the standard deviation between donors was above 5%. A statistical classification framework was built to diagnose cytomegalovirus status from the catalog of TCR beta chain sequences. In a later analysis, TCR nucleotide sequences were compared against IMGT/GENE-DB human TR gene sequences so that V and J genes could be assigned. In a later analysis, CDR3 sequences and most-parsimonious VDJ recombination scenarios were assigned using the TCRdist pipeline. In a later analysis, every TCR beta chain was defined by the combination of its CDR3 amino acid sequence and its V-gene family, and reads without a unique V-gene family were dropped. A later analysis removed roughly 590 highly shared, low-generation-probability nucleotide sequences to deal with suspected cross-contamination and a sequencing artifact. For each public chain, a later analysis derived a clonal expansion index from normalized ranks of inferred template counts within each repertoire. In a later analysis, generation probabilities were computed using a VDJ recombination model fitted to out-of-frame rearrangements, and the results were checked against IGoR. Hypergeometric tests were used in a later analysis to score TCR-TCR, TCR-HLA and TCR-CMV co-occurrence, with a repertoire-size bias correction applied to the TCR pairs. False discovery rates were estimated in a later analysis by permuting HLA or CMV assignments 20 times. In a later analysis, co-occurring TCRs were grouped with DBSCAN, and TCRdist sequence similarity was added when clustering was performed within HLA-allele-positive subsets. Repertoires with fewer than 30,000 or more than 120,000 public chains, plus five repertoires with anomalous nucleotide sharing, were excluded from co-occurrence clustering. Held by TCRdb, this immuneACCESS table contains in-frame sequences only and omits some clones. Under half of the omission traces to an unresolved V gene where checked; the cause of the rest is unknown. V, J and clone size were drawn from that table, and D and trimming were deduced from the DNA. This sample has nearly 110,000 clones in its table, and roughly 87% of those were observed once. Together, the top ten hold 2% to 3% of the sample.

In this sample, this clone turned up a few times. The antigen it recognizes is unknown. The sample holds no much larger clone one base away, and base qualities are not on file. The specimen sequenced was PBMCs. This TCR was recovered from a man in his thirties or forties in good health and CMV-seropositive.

The DNA is as follows: TGTGCCACCCTAAGGGGAAACGAGCAGTACTTC. It translates as CATLRGNEQYF. This chain is built from TRBV6-1 and TRBJ2-7; TRBD1 is a possible D gene, resting on 5 matching bases. V drops 10 bases and J drops 5 bases, leaving 12 bases in between. The germline V gene specifies MNHNS as CDR1 and SASEGT as CDR2. There are 11 amino acids in the CDR3, from cysteine to phenylalanine inclusive. Only the CDR3 DNA is retained, 33 bases long and in frame from the first base.